This T cell receptor (beta chain) originates from a study of cytomegalovirus exposure and HLA in healthy donors. Looking at the study overall: The early release's HLA-typed donors yielded roughly 85 million unique TCRs. The study placed about four fifths of its 350 to 450 genotyped donors in the Caucasian-associated ancestry cluster.

Concerning this clone itself: Its specificity is not known.

The length of the CDR3 is 12 residues. Germline V CDR1 and CDR2: SGDLS, YYNGEE. Trimming shortened V by 5 bases and J by 6 bases, and 9 bases separated the two germline ends. Study results and limitations: Analysis performed later showed TCR beta chains linked to HLA being more clonally expanded than equally common others. Confirmation was obtained in vitro that a few CMV-associated chains are specific for CMV antigens.

It was with 60 Vbeta and 13 Jbeta primers that the PCR ran. Assay: immunoSEQ multiplex PCR; the TCRdb copy retains only in-frame clones and omits some. The repertoire has roughly 170,000 clones, more than 70% of them found once; the top ten carry around 1.5%. This chain connects TRBV9 to TRBJ1-5, with D uncertain. The receptor was isolated from a male donor in good health and CMV-seronegative. The sample was PBMCs. CDR3 amino acids: CASRKRVQPQHF. Here the CDR3 DNA reads TGTGCCAGCAGAAAGAGGGTTCAGCCCCAGCATTTT.